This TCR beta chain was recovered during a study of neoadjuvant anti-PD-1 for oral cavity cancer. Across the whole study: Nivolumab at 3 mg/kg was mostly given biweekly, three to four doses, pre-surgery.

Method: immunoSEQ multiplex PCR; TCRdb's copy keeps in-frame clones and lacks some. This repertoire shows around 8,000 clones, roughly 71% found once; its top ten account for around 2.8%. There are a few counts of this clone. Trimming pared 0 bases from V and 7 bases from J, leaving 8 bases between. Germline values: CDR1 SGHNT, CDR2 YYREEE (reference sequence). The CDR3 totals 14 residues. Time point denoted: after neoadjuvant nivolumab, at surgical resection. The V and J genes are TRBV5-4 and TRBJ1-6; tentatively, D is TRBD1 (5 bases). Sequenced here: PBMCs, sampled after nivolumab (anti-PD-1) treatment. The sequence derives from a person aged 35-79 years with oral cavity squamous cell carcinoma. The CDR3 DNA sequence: TGTGCCAGCAGCTTGGCAGGGAGGAATTCACCCCTCCACTTT. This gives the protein CASSLAGRNSPLHF. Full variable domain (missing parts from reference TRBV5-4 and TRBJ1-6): ETGVTQSPTHLIKTRGQQVTLRCSSQSGHNTVSWYQQALGQGPQFIFQYYREEENGRGNFPPRFSGLQFPNYSSELNVNALELDDSALYLCASSLAGRNSPLHFGNGTRLTVT.